Sequencing of this T cell receptor (beta chain) was carried out in a study of cytomegalovirus exposure and HLA in healthy donors. Study context: HLA-typed donors contributed 80 million to 85 million unique TCRs, which were held in an early data release.

The CDR3 is made up of 15 amino acids. Germline CDR1 is GTSNPN and CDR2 is SVGIG (reference sequence). Trimming cost V 2 bases and J 0 bases, with 13 bases left between them. Whole-study results and caveats: Some segments of the V type, notably TRBV6-2 and TRBV6-3, were excluded as indistinguishable. Across donors, presence/absence analyses took sequencing depth to be roughly uniform.

The PCR made use of 60 Vbeta and 13 Jbeta primers. The data were produced by immunoSEQ multiplex PCR, yet TCRdb's version contains in-frame clones alone and is incomplete. The repertoire includes about 270,000 clones, about 66% of them detected once, and 2% to 2.5% sits in the top ten. About this clone: Antigen specificity is unknown.

This TCR derives from a female donor in good health and CMV-seronegative. The V gene is TRBV30, the J gene TRBJ1-1; D is uncertain. Input material: PBMCs. DNA for the CDR3: TGTGCCTGGAGTCCCCTAGCGAGTTTGAACACTGAAGCTTTCTTT. It codes for CAWSPLASLNTEAFF.